The 8 T cell receptor beta chains listed next were all sequenced from one sample in a study of blood T cell repertoires in COVID-19. The assay was immunoSEQ multiplex PCR, and TCRdb's table has in-frame clones only and misses some. The table has about 120,000 clones, 80% to 90% seen once; the top ten hold 28%. Sequencing was done on a sample of peripheral blood. All receptors come from a man between 70 and 80 years old with active or convalescent COVID-19.

V gene TRBV10-3 combines with J gene TRBJ2-1; 11 bases line up with TRBD1. V gave up 7 bases and J gave up 6 bases; unmatched junction bases: 5. This CDR3 is 14 amino acids long. From germline, CDR1 is ENHRY and CDR2 SYGVKD. The CDR3 nucleotides read TGTGCCATCACCGGGACAGGGGGACGCAATGAGCAGTTCTTC. Amino acids: CAITGTGGRNEQFF.

The rearrangement joins TRBV6-5 to TRBJ2-7, with 7 bases identical to TRBD1. Germline V gene sequence: CDR1 MNHEY, CDR2 SVGAGI. The CDR3 has 12 amino acids. The V gene end was trimmed by 5 bases and the J gene end by 6 bases; junction bases not matched to a gene: 4. The CDR3 DNA reads TGTGCCAGCAGTCCCGACAGGGCCGAGCAGTACTTC. Protein sequence: CASSPDRAEQYF.

The CDR3 nucleotides read TGCGCCAGCAGCACACTAGCGGCGGTCTCCTACGAGCAGTACTTC. It yields the protein CASSTLAAVSYEQYF. The rearrangement joins TRBV5-1 to TRBJ2-7, with TRBD2 identical over 8 bases. V lost 4 bases and J lost 0; bases outside the gene matches: 6. The CDR3 consists of 15 residues. Germline V gives CDR1 SGHRS, CDR2 YFSETQ. Full variable domain (remainder filled in from reference TRBV5-1 and TRBJ2-7): KAGVTQTPRYLIKTRGQQVTLSCSPISGHRSVSWYQQTPGQGLQFLFEYFSETQRNKGNFPGRFSGRQFSNSRSEMNVSTLELGDSALYLCASSTLAAVSYEQYFGPGTRLTVT.

V and J are TRBV28 and TRBJ1-6, with D perhaps matching TRBD1 (5 bases). V was clipped by 3 bases and J by 3 bases, with 12 bases between them. The CDR3 loop spans 16 amino acids. Per the germline V gene, CDR1 is MDHEN and CDR2 is SYDVKM. CDR3: CASSLGGRGYNSPLHF. Here the CDR3 DNA reads TGTGCCAGCAGTTTGGGGGGGAGAGGCTATAATTCACCCCTCCACTTT.

The rearrangement links TRBV28 to TRBJ2-5; perhaps TRBD2 as D (7 bases). CDR3 length: 14 amino acids. Trimming pared 2 bases from V and 5 bases from J, leaving 12 bases between. Per the germline V gene, CDR1 is MDHEN and CDR2 is SYDVKM. The CDR3 bases are TGTGCCAGCAGTTTAGGCGGGGGCGTGGAGACCCAGTACTTC. Encoded protein: CASSLGGGVETQYF.

V usage is TRBV6-5 and J usage is TRBJ2-1; D gene unclear. V was clipped by 2 bases and J by 5 bases, with 10 bases between them. The CDR3 sequence is 14 residues long. Germline CDR1 MNHEY, CDR2 SVGAGI. CDR3 protein: CASSYLAGDNEQFF. The CDR3, as DNA: TGTGCCAGCAGTTACCTCGCTGGAGACAATGAGCAGTTCTTC.

V and J are TRBV2 and TRBJ2-1; 10 bases fit TRBD2. The ends lost 4 bases at V and 7 bases at J; junction bases unmatched: 16. This CDR3 comprises 18 residues. Germline loops: CDR1 SNHLY, CDR2 FYNNEI. The CDR3 DNA follows: TGTGCCAGCAGTGCCCACGGATGGCTAGCGGGAGAAAATAATGAGCAGTTCTTC. Protein: CASSAHGWLAGENNEQFF.

The CDR3 spells CASSRSGQPILSYEQYF. CDR3 coding DNA: TGTGCCAGCAGCAGATCTGGACAGCCAATTCTCTCCTACGAGCAGTACTTC. V and J are TRBV5-5 and TRBJ2-7; maybe TRBD1 (6 bases). This CDR3 has 17 amino acids. With 4 bases removed from V and 0 bases from J, the gap between germline ends came to 20 bases. Germline loops: CDR1 SGHKS, CDR2 YYEKEE (reference sequence).